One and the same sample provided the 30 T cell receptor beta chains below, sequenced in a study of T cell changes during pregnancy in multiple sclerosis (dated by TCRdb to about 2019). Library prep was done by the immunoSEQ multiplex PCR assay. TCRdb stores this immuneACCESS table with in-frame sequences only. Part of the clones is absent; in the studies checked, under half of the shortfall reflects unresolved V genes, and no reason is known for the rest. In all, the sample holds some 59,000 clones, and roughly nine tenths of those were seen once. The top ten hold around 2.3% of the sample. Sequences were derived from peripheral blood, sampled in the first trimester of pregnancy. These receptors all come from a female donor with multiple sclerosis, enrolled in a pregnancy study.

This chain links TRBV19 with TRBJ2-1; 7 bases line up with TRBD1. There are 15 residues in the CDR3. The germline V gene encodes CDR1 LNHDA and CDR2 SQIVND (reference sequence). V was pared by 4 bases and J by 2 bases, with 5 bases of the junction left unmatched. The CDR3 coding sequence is TGTGCCAGTAGTACCCAAGGGGGCGCCTACAATGAGCAGTTCTTC. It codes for CASSTQGGAYNEQFF.

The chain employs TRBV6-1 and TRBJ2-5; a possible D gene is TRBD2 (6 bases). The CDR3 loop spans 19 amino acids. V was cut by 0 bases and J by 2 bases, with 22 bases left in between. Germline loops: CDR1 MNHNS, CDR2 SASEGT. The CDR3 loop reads CASSEAQGGRERRQETQYF. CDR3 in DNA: TGTGCCAGCAGTGAAGCGCAAGGAGGACGGGAGCGACGTCAAGAGACCCAGTACTTC.

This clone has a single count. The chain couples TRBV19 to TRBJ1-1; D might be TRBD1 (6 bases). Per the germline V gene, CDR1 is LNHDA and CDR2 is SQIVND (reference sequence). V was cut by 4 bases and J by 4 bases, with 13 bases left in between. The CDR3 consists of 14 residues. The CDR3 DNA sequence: TGTGCCAGTAGTACTTCAGGGGAGTTCACTGAAGCTTTCTTT. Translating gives CASSTSGEFTEAFF.

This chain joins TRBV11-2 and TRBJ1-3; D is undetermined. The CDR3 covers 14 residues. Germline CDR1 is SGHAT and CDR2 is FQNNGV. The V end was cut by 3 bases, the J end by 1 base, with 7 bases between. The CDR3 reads CASSFASSGNTIYF. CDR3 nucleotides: TGTGCCAGCAGCTTTGCCAGTTCTGGAAACACCATATATTTT.

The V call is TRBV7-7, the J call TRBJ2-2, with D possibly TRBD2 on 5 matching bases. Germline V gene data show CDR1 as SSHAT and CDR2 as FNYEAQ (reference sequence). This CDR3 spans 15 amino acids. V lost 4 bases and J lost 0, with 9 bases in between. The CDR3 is CASSSSGTNTGELFF. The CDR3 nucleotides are TGTGCCAGCAGCTCCTCGGGAACGAACACCGGGGAGCTGTTTTTT.

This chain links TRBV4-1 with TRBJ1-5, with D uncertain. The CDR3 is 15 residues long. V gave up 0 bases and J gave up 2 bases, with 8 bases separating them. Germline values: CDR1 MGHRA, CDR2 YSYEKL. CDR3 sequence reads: CASSQEEDRNQPQHF. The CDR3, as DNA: TGCGCCAGCAGCCAAGAAGAGGATCGCAATCAGCCCCAGCATTTT.

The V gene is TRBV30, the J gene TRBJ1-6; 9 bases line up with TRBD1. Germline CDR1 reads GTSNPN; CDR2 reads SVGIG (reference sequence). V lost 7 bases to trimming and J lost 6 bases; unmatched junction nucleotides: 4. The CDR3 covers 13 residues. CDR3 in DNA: TGTGCCTCCCTGGGACAGGGTAATTCACCCCTCCACTTT. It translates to CASLGQGNSPLHF.

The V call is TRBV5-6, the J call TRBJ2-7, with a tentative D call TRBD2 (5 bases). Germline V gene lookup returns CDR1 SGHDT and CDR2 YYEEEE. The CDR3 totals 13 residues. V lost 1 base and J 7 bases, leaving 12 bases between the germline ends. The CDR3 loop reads CASSLFRDKEQYF. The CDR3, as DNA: TGTGCCAGCAGCTTGTTCCGGGATAAAGAGCAGTACTTC.

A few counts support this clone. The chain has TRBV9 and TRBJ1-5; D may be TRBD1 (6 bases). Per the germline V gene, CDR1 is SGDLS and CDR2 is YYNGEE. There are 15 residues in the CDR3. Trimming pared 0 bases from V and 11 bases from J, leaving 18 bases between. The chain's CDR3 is CASSVDQGQSGSQHF. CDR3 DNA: TGTGCCAGCAGCGTAGATCAGGGGCAATCAGGGTCCCAGCATTTT.

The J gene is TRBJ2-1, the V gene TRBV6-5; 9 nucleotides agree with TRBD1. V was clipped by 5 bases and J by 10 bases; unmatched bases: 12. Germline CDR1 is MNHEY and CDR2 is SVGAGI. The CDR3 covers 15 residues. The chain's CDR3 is CASSAPGQGHREQFF. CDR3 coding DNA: TGTGCCAGCAGTGCACCGGGACAGGGTCATCGGGAGCAGTTCTTC.

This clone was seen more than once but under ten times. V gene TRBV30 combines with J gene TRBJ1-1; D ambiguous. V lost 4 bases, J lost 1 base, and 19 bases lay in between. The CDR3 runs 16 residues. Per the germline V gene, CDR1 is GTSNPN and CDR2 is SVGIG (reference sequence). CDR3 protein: CAWISTSASANTEAFF. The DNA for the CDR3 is TGTGCCTGGATTTCCACATCGGCTAGTGCGAACACTGAAGCTTTCTTT.

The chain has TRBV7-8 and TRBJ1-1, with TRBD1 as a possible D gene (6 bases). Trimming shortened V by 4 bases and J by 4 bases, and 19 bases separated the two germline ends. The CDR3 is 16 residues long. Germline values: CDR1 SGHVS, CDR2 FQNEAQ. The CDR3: CASSSRGDNSVTEAFF. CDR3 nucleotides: TGTGCCAGCAGCTCCCGAGGGGACAATTCCGTCACTGAAGCTTTCTTT.

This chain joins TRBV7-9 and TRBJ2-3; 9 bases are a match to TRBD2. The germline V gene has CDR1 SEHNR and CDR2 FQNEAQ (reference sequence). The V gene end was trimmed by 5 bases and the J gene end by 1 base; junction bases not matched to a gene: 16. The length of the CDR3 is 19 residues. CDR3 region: CASSMSIAGEYGGTDTQYF. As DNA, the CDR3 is TGTGCCAGCAGCATGTCAATAGCGGGGGAATATGGAGGCACAGATACGCAGTATTTT.

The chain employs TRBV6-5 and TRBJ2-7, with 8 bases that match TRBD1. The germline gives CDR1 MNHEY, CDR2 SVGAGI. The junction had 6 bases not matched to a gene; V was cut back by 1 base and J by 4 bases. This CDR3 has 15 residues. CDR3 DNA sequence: TGTGCCAGCAGTTACTATACAGGGGGTACTTACGAGCAGTACTTC. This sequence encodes CASSYYTGGTYEQYF.

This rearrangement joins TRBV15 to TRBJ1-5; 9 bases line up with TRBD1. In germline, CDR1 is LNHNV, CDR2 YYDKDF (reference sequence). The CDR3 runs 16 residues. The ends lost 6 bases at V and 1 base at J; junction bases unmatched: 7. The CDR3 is CATRVQGARSNQPQHF. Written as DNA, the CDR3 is TGTGCCACCAGGGTACAGGGGGCGCGGAGCAATCAGCCCCAGCATTTT.

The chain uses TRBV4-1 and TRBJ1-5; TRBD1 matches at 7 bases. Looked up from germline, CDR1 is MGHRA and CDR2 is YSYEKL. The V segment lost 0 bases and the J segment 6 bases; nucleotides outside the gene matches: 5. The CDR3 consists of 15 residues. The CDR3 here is CASSQDRGGTQPQHF. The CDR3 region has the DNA TGCGCCAGCAGCCAAGATCGAGGGGGCACTCAGCCCCAGCATTTT.

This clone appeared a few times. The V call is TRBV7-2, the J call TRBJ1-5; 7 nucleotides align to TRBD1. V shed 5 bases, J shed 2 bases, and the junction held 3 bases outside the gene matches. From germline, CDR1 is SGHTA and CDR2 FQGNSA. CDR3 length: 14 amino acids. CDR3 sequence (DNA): TGTGCCAGCAGCCAAACAGGGGGCAATCAGCCCCAGCATTTT. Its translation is CASSQTGGNQPQHF.

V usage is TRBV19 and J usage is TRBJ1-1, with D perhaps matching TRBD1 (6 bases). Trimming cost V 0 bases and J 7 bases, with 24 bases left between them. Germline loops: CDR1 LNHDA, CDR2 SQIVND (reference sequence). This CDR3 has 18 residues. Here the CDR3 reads CASSIERGLGDLTGEAFF. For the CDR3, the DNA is TGTGCCAGTAGTATAGAGAGGGGGTTGGGGGACCTAACAGGTGAAGCTTTCTTT.

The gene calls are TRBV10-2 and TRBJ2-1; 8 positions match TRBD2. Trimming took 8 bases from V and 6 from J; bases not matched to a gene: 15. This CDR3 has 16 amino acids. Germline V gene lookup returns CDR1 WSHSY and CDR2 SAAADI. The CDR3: CASQRGGLAGLNEQFF. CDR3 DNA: TGCGCCAGCCAAAGGGGGGGGCTAGCGGGTCTCAATGAGCAGTTCTTC.

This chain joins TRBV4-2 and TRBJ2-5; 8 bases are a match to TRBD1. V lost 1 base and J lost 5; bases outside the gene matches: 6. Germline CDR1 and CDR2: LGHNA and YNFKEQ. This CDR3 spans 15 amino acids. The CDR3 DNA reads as TGTGCCAGCAGCCAAGCCCAGGGGGCGGCGGAGACCCAGTACTTC. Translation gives CASSQAQGAAETQYF.

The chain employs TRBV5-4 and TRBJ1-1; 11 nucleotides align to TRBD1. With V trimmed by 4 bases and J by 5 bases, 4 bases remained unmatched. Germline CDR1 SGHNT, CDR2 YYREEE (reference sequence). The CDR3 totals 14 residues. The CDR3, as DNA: TGTGCCAGCAGCCTGGACAGGGGGCCTACTGAAGCTTTCTTT. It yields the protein CASSLDRGPTEAFF.

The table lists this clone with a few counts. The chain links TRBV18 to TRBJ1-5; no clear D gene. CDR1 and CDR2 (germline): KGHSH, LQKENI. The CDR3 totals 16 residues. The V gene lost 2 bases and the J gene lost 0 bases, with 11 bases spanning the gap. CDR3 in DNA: TGTGCCAGCTCACCATTCCAGGAACTTAGCAATCAGCCCCAGCATTTT. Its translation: CASSPFQELSNQPQHF.

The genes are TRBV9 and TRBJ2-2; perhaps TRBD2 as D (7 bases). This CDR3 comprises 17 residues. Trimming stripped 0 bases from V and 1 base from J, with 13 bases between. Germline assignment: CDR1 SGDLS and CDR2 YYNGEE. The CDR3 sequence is CASSVAGRGVNTGELFF. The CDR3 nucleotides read TGTGCCAGCAGCGTAGCTGGGAGGGGGGTGAACACCGGGGAGCTGTTTTTT.

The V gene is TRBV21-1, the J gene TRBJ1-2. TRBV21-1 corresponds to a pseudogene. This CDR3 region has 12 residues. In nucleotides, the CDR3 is TGTGCCAGTCCCAAACGGGGCTATGGCTACACCTTC. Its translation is CASPKRGYGYTF.

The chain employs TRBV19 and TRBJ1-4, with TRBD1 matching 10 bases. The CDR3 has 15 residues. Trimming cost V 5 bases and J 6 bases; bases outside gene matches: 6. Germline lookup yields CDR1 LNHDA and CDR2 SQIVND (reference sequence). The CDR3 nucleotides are TGTGCCAGTAGTTCCGGACAGGGGGTCGATGAAAAACTGTTTTTT. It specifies CASSSGQGVDEKLFF.

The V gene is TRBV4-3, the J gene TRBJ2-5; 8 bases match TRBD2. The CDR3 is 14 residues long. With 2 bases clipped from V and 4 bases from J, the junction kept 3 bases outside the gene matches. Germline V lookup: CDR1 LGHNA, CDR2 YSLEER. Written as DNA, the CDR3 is TGCGCCAGCAGCCAACAAACTAGCGGAGAGACCCAGTACTTC. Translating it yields CASSQQTSGETQYF.

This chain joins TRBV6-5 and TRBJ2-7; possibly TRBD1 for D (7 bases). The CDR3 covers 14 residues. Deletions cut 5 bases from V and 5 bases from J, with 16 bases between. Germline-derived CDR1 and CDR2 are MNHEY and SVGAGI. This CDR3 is CASSTQGGRDEQYF. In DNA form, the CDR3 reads TGTGCCAGCAGTACGCAGGGGGGCCGGGACGAGCAGTACTTC.

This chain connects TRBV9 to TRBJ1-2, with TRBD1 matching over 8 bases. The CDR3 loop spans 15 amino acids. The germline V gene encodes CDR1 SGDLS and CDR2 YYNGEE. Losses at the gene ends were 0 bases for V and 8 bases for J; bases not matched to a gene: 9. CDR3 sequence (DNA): TGTGCCAGCAGCGTAGGAGACAGGGGTCGACAAGGCTACACCTTC. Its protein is CASSVGDRGRQGYTF.

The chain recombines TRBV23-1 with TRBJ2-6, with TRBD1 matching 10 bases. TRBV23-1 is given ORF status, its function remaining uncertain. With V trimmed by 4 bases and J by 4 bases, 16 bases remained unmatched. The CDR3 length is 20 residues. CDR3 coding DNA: TGCGCCAGCAGTCCTGAGCGCGTGACAGGGGGCGCGTCAGGGGCCAACGTCCTGACTTTC. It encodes CASSPERVTGGASGANVLTF.

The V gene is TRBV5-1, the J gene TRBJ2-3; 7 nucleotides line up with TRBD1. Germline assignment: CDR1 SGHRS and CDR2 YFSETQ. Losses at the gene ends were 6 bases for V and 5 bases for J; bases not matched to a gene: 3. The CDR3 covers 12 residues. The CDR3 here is CASTSGGDTQYF. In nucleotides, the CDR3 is TGCGCCAGCACGTCAGGGGGAGATACGCAGTATTTT.